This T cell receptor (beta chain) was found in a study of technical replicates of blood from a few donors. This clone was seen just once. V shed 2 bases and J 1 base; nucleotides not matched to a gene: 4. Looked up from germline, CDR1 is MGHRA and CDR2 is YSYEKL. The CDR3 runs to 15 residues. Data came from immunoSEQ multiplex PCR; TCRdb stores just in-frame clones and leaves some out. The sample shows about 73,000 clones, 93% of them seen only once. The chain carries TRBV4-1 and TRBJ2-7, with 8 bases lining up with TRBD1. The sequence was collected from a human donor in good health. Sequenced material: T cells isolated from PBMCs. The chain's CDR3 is CASSQPDRGSYEQYF. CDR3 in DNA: TGCGCCAGCAGCCAACCAGACAGGGGTTCCTACGAGCAGTACTTC.